These T cell receptor beta chains were read from a single sample in a study of T-cell reconstitution after alpha-beta-depleted transplantation in children. TCRdb fed the PCR reads into MiXCR, producing one record per CDR3 protein. The data show 500,000 to 600,000 distinct CDR3 sequences, approximately 16% seen once. The sequences come from PBMCs from the stem cell graft donor, collected from the stem cell graft. All receptors derive from a human donor who donated a stem cell graft to a child with acute lymphoblastic leukemia. CDR3s include the opening cysteine and the closing phenylalanine or tryptophan. The D gene is left open where the match is weak. Size tells how often a clone was seen (once, few, many) or the class of an expanded clone, and some rows leave it out.

J gene: TRBJ1-2
D gene: NA
V gene: TRBV7-2
clone size: NA
CDR3 protein: CASSLDRSDGYTF
CDR3 DNA: TGTGCCAGCAGCTTAGATAGGAGCGATGGCTACACCTTC

J gene: TRBJ2-1
D gene: NA
V gene: TRBV5-1
clone size: NA
CDR3 protein: CASSPEPGQSSYNEQFF
CDR3 DNA: TGCGCCAGCAGCCCCGAACCGGGACAAAGCTCCTACAATGAGCAGTTCTTC

J gene: TRBJ2-1
D gene: TRBD2
V gene: TRBV12-3/TRBV12-4
clone size: few
CDR3 protein: CASSPTGTRGRYEQFF
CDR3 DNA: TGTGCCAGCAGTCCCACCGGGACTAGAGGCAGGTATGAGCAGTTCTTC

J gene: TRBJ1-1
D gene: NA
V gene: TRBV6-1
clone size: NA
CDR3 protein: CASSSGRWVGKTEAFF
CDR3 DNA: TGTGCCAGCAGCTCAGGTAGATGGGTTGGGAAGACTGAAGCTTTCTTT

J gene: TRBJ2-5
D gene: NA
V gene: TRBV24-1
clone size: few
CDR3 protein: CATSDSQETQYF
CDR3 DNA: TGTGCCACCAGTGATTCCCAAGAGACCCAGTACTTC

J gene: TRBJ2-7
D gene: NA
V gene: TRBV29-1
clone size: few
CDR3 protein: CSVEGGDSASYEQYF
CDR3 DNA: TGCAGCGTTGAAGGGGGGGATAGCGCGTCCTACGAGCAGTACTTC

J gene: TRBJ2-1
D gene: TRBD2
V gene: TRBV27
clone size: few
CDR3 protein: CASTSFRGRLQYNEQFF
CDR3 DNA: TGTGCCAGCACTTCTTTCCGCGGGAGGTTACAATACAATGAGCAGTTCTTC

J gene: TRBJ2-5
D gene: NA
V gene: TRBV4-1
clone size: few
CDR3 protein: CAAGPGASQETQYF
CDR3 DNA: TGCGCCGCAGGGCCGGGGGCGTCACAAGAGACCCAGTACTTC

J gene: TRBJ1-2
D gene: NA
V gene: TRBV5-1
clone size: few
CDR3 protein: CASSLLPMNYGYTF
CDR3 DNA: TGCGCCAGCAGCTTGCTCCCAATGAACTATGGCTACACCTTC

J gene: TRBJ2-7
D gene: TRBD2
V gene: TRBV9
clone size: NA
CDR3 protein: CASSSGTSGREVSYEQYF
CDR3 DNA: TGTGCCAGCAGCTCCGGGACTAGCGGACGGGAAGTCTCCTACGAGCAGTACTTC

J gene: TRBJ2-5
D gene: NA
V gene: TRBV9
clone size: NA
CDR3 protein: CASSVGGSSETQYF
CDR3 DNA: TGTGCCAGCAGCGTAGGAGGTTCATCAGAGACCCAGTACTTC

J gene: TRBJ2-7
D gene: NA
V gene: TRBV7-8
clone size: NA
CDR3 protein: CASSLYGQTAQYF
CDR3 DNA: TGTGCCAGCAGCTTATATGGACAGACCGCGCAGTACTTC

J gene: TRBJ2-3
D gene: NA
V gene: TRBV3-1
clone size: once
CDR3 protein: CASSQAGQDTQYF
CDR3 DNA: TGTGCCAGCAGCCAAGCGGGCCAAGATACGCAGTATTTT

J gene: TRBJ1-1
D gene: NA
V gene: TRBV5-1
clone size: NA
CDR3 protein: CASSQTSNTEAFF
CDR3 DNA: TGCGCCAGCAGCCAGACATCGAACACTGAAGCTTTCTTT

J gene: TRBJ2-7
D gene: NA
V gene: TRBV12-3/TRBV12-4
clone size: few
CDR3 protein: CASSFLGLGAYEQYF
CDR3 DNA: TGTGCCAGTAGTTTCTTAGGACTTGGGGCCTACGAGCAGTACTTC

J gene: TRBJ2-3
D gene: NA
V gene: TRBV27
clone size: NA
CDR3 protein: CASSPKQMQLDTQYF
CDR3 DNA: TGTGCCAGCAGTCCGAAGCAGATGCAACTCGATACGCAGTATTTT

J gene: TRBJ2-3
D gene: NA
V gene: TRBV27
clone size: once
CDR3 protein: CASPARGAGTDTQYF
CDR3 DNA: TGTGCCAGCCCCGCTAGGGGCGCCGGCACAGATACGCAGTATTTT

J gene: TRBJ1-1
D gene: NA
V gene: TRBV6-1
clone size: NA
CDR3 protein: CASTNRASAILEAFF
CDR3 DNA: TGTGCCAGCACGAACAGGGCTAGCGCGATTTTAGAAGCTTTCTTT